This is a list of T cell receptor beta chains from one sample in a study of T cell repertoires in cytomegalovirus infection. One entry per CDR3 protein results from TCRdb running MiXCR on the reads. The data contain approximately 400,000 distinct CDR3 sequences, 31% of them singletons. Sequencing was done on a sample of PBMCs. These receptors were taken from a human donor in good health (CMV status not recorded). Some clones in this sample may be carry-over from other donors' samples. CDR3s include the opening cysteine and the closing phenylalanine or tryptophan. The order of the fields is clone size, D gene, V gene, J gene, CDR3 DNA, CDR3 protein. The D gene is left open where the match is weak. For some rows the clone size is stated as once, few or many, or as a class when expanded; others skip it.

clone_size: .; d_call: .; v_call: TRBV5-6; j_call: TRBJ1-1; cdr3_nt: TGTGCCAGCAGCCTTCTGAGGGCTGACACTGAAGCTTTCTTT; cdr3_aa: CASSLLRADTEAFF
clone_size: few; d_call: .; v_call: TRBV19; j_call: TRBJ2-1; cdr3_nt: TGTGCCAGTAGTATTGGGGCAGGATCCTACAATGAGCAGTTCTTC; cdr3_aa: CASSIGAGSYNEQFF
clone_size: few; d_call: .; v_call: TRBV28; j_call: TRBJ1-5; cdr3_nt: TGTGCCAGCAGTTTAGCACAGGGAATGGATCAGCCCCAGCATTTT; cdr3_aa: CASSLAQGMDQPQHF
clone_size: few; d_call: TRBD1; v_call: TRBV19; j_call: TRBJ1-5; cdr3_nt: TGTGCCAGTAGTATGAGCCCCGGACAGGCCCGTCAGCCCCAGCATTTT; cdr3_aa: CASSMSPGQARQPQHF
clone_size: many; d_call: .; v_call: TRBV7-8; j_call: TRBJ1-3; cdr3_nt: TGTGCCAGCAGCCCAGGGGACGGGGGAAACACCATATATTTT; cdr3_aa: CASSPGDGGNTIYF
clone_size: .; d_call: .; v_call: TRBV14; j_call: TRBJ1-1; cdr3_nt: TGTGCCAGCAGCCCGACGGTTTACACTGAAGCTTTCTTT; cdr3_aa: CASSPTVYTEAFF
clone_size: .; d_call: .; v_call: TRBV29-1; j_call: TRBJ2-2; cdr3_nt: TGCAGCGGGCGGGGAACTAACACCGGGGAGCTGTTTTTT; cdr3_aa: CSGRGTNTGELFF
clone_size: .; d_call: .; v_call: TRBV18; j_call: TRBJ1-2; cdr3_nt: TGTGCCAGCTCAAAACAGAACCTTCTTGACTACACCTTC; cdr3_aa: CASSKQNLLDYTF
clone_size: .; d_call: .; v_call: TRBV4-2; j_call: TRBJ2-5; cdr3_nt: TGTGCCAGCAGCCAAGATTCAGGCCAAGGGGGAGAGACCCAGTACTTC; cdr3_aa: CASSQDSGQGGETQYF
clone_size: few; d_call: TRBD1; v_call: TRBV7-7; j_call: TRBJ2-5; cdr3_nt: TGTGCTAGCAGCCCCGGACAGGGGGGCTCGGGGGAGACCCAGTACTTC; cdr3_aa: CASSPGQGGSGETQYF
clone_size: many; d_call: .; v_call: TRBV19; j_call: TRBJ1-4; cdr3_nt: TGTGCCAGTAGTCAACGGGGCCGACCAACTAATGAAAAACTGTTTTTT; cdr3_aa: CASSQRGRPTNEKLFF
clone_size: many; d_call: .; v_call: TRBV7-2; j_call: TRBJ2-3; cdr3_nt: TGTGCCAGCACGCCCTCGGCCGTCACAGATACGCAGTATTTT; cdr3_aa: CASTPSAVTDTQYF
clone_size: many; d_call: .; v_call: TRBV7-2; j_call: TRBJ2-3; cdr3_nt: TGTGCCAGCAGCCCACTAGACTGGGCGGGAACAGATACGCAGTATTTT; cdr3_aa: CASSPLDWAGTDTQYF
clone_size: .; d_call: .; v_call: TRBV4-3; j_call: TRBJ2-7; cdr3_nt: TGCGCCAGCAGCCAAGAAGGCAGGGGTGCCTACGAGCAGTACTTC; cdr3_aa: CASSQEGRGAYEQYF
clone_size: few; d_call: .; v_call: TRBV20-1; j_call: TRBJ1-6; cdr3_nt: TGCAGTGCTAGAGAAGGGGGGGGTTCGGGCTCACCCCTCCACTTT; cdr3_aa: CSAREGGGSGSPLHF
clone_size: .; d_call: .; v_call: TRBV12-3/TRBV12-4; j_call: TRBJ1-4; cdr3_nt: TGTGCCAGCAGTTTTTTAGGAACTAATGAAAAACTGTTTTTT; cdr3_aa: CASSFLGTNEKLFF
clone_size: .; d_call: TRBD2; v_call: TRBV20-1; j_call: TRBJ2-7; cdr3_nt: TGCAGTGCTATACCCGGGACTAGCTTAAGGGAGCAGTACTTC; cdr3_aa: CSAIPGTSLREQYF
clone_size: .; d_call: .; v_call: TRBV12-3/TRBV12-4; j_call: TRBJ1-5; cdr3_nt: TGTGCCAGCAGTCCCAGGCCCGGAGGGGATCAGCCCCAGCATTTT; cdr3_aa: CASSPRPGGDQPQHF
clone_size: many; d_call: .; v_call: TRBV11-2; j_call: TRBJ2-5; cdr3_nt: TGTGCCAGCAGCTTAGTCACGGGGGCAACGAAGGAGACCCAGTACTTC; cdr3_aa: CASSLVTGATKETQYF
clone_size: .; d_call: TRBD1; v_call: TRBV5-4; j_call: TRBJ2-5; cdr3_nt: TGTGCCAGCAGCTTGGAGCTTGGGACAGGGTTGTACCAAGAGACCCAGTACTTC; cdr3_aa: CASSLELGTGLYQETQYF
clone_size: once; d_call: TRBD2; v_call: TRBV6-5; j_call: TRBJ2-3; cdr3_nt: TGTGCCACCAGACCGGGACTAGCCGCAACTCATTATTTT; cdr3_aa: CATRPGLAATHYF
clone_size: .; d_call: TRBD1; v_call: TRBV19; j_call: TRBJ1-5; cdr3_nt: TGTGCCAGTATGGTCAGGCCGGACAGGAGAAATAATCAGCCCCAGCATTTT; cdr3_aa: CASMVRPDRRNNQPQHF
clone_size: .; d_call: .; v_call: TRBV5-1; j_call: TRBJ2-1; cdr3_nt: TGCGCCAGCAGCCCCGCCGGGACTGGGCACAATGAGCAGTTCTTC; cdr3_aa: CASSPAGTGHNEQFF
clone_size: .; d_call: .; v_call: TRBV7-2; j_call: TRBJ2-7; cdr3_nt: TGTGCCAGCAGCTTCCAAACTGGGAGCTACGAGCAGTACTTC; cdr3_aa: CASSFQTGSYEQYF
clone_size: .; d_call: .; v_call: TRBV6-6; j_call: TRBJ1-2; cdr3_nt: TGTGCCAGCACCTGGGGCGACGGGGCTAACTATGGCTACACCTTC; cdr3_aa: CASTWGDGANYGYTF
clone_size: few; d_call: .; v_call: TRBV20-1; j_call: TRBJ1-1; cdr3_nt: TGCAGTGCCGACCTGGGGGGCACTGAAGCTTTCTTT; cdr3_aa: CSADLGGTEAFF
clone_size: once; d_call: .; v_call: TRBV7-6; j_call: TRBJ2-3; cdr3_nt: TGTGCCAGCAGCTTAGGCCAGGGAACGGATACGCAGTCTTTT; cdr3_aa: CASSLGQGTDTQSF
clone_size: .; d_call: TRBD1; v_call: TRBV7-7; j_call: TRBJ1-6; cdr3_nt: TGTGCTAGCAGCTTACCCTGGACAGGCACCTATAATTCACCCCTCCACTTT; cdr3_aa: CASSLPWTGTYNSPLHF
clone_size: many; d_call: .; v_call: TRBV7-8; j_call: TRBJ2-3; cdr3_nt: TGTGCCAGCAGCCGGATAGGCACAGATACGCAGTATTTT; cdr3_aa: CASSRIGTDTQYF
clone_size: few; d_call: .; v_call: TRBV5-4; j_call: TRBJ2-7; cdr3_nt: TGTGCCAGCAGCGGCGGTGACAGGCGTAGCTACGAGCAGTACTTC; cdr3_aa: CASSGGDRRSYEQYF
clone_size: .; d_call: .; v_call: TRBV11-2; j_call: TRBJ1-6; cdr3_nt: TGTGCCAGCAGCCTTGGGTGGGGGGTCTCACCCCTCCACTTT; cdr3_aa: CASSLGWGVSPLHF